The TCR beta chain described here comes from a study of tumor and adjacent non-tumor tissue in lung cancer. Regarding the study as a whole: Tumor TCR diversity, when higher, was linked to shorter survival. Top 100 clones took a larger repertoire share in normal lung. Tumor tissue had significantly higher TCR diversity than normal lung.

A modified ARM-PCR protocol with three rounds of nested PCR amplified TCRbeta. In TCRdb, the multiplex PCR reads were re-called with MiXCR into one record per CDR3 protein. The sample carries 120,000 to 150,000 distinct CDR3 sequences, 66% recorded once. Germline values: CDR1 DFQATT, CDR2 SNEGSKA (reference sequence). This CDR3 is built from 15 residues. V shed 3 bases and J 14 bases; nucleotides not matched to a gene: 19. The template was RNA from unsorted bulk tissue. On this clonotype: Antigen: not known.

The material sequenced was lung tumor tissue. The chain recombines TRBV20-1 with TRBJ2-1; 7 nucleotides line up with TRBD2. The clonotype comes from a man in his sixties with small cell lung cancer. CDR3 region: CSASRSGLVGSAEFF. The CDR3 bases are TGCAGTGCTAGCAGGTCTGGACTAGTGGGATCCGCGGAGTTCTTC.